This record covers a single TCR beta chain. Antigen specificity is unknown. The data are from a study of lymphopenia after photon versus proton radiotherapy. Study-wide findings and caveats: After lymphocyte nadir, photon-treated repertoires showed oligoclonal expansion, especially CD8+ Temra. Survival link was tested only in deceased patients; proton benefit remains a possibility. Post-nadir TCR diversity decline inversely tracked overall survival among those who died. Photon-treated patients lost naive T cells and TCR diversity; proton-treated stayed stable.

The germline V and J ends were trimmed by 0 bases and 7 bases, with 12 bases remaining between them. In germline, CDR1 is GTSNPN, CDR2 SVGIG (reference sequence). CDR3 length equals 13 residues. Repertoires were generated with immunoSEQ multiplex PCR, while TCRdb's copy carries only in-frame clones and drops some. The table includes some 26,000 clones, roughly four fifths detected once. The TCR was taken from a man aged 45-60 years with gastric cancer. The sample consisted of peripheral blood, taken from a patient treated with photon-based radiotherapy. The rearrangement uses TRBV30 and TRBJ1-2; D ambiguous. The CDR3 DNA reads as TGTGCCTGGAGTGTCGGGGTCAATGGTGGCTACACCTTC. Protein product: CAWSVGVNGGYTF.